The 2 T cell receptor beta chains below all came from one sample that was sequenced in a study of OX40 agonist ivuxolimab in advanced cancers. Assay: immunoSEQ multiplex PCR; the TCRdb copy retains only in-frame clones and omits some. Of around 130,000 clones listed, just over 90% are singletons. Sequenced here: CD4+ or CD8+ T cells sorted from blood, sampled in a trial of the OX40 agonist ivuxolimab. The receptors shown here come from an adult with an advanced solid tumor such as melanoma, head and neck, liver or kidney cancer.

The chain couples TRBV2 to TRBJ2-3, with D unclear. The V gene's germline CDR1 is SNHLY and CDR2 FYNNEI. There are 13 residues in the CDR3. Trimming took 7 bases from V and 4 from J, leaving 12 bases between them. The CDR3 loop reads CASKAVLPDTQYF. The CDR3 region has the DNA TGTGCCAGCAAGGCAGTTTTACCAGATACGCAGTATTTT.

The chain employs TRBV6-6 and TRBJ1-2, with a weak D call TRBD1 (5 bases). Trimming cost V 6 bases and J 7 bases, with 12 bases left between them. Germline V gene data show CDR1 as MNHNY and CDR2 as SVGAGI (reference sequence). The CDR3 extends over 12 amino acids. Here the CDR3 reads CASRYRDSGYTF. In DNA form, the CDR3 reads TGTGCCAGCAGATACCGGGACTCTGGCTACACCTTC.